Detailed here is one T cell receptor (beta chain). The sample is drawn from a study of cytomegalovirus exposure and HLA in healthy donors. CDR1 SGHNT and CDR2 YYREEE come from the germline V gene (reference sequence). V lost 0 bases and J lost 1, with 8 bases in between. The length of the CDR3 is 14 residues. A multiplex PCR was run with 60 Vbeta primers and 13 Jbeta primers. Only in-frame clones appear in the TCRdb table, and some are missing; sequencing was by immunoSEQ multiplex PCR. The table shows about 44,000 clones, with approximately 86% occurring only once. What was sequenced was PBMCs. This TCR derives from a woman aged 40 to 55 in good health and CMV-seropositive. This chain joins TRBV5-4 and TRBJ2-7; no definite D call. The CDR3 DNA reads TGTGCCAGCAGCTTGGAAGCCGAATCCTACGAGCAGTACTTC. Translating it yields CASSLEAESYEQYF.